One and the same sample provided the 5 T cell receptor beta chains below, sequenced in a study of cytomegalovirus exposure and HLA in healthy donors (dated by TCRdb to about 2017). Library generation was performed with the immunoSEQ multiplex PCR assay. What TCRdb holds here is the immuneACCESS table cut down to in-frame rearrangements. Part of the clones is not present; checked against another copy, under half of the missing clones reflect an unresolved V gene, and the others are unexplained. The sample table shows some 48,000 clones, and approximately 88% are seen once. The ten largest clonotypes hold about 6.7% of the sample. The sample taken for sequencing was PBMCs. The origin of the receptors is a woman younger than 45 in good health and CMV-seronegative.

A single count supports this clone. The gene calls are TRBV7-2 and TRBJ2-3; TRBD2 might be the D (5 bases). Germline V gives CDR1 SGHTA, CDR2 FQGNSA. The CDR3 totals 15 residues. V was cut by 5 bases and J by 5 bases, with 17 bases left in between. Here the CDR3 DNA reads TGTGCCAGCAGCCCGCGAGGGCGCCGGGTAGATACGCAGTATTTT. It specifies CASSPRGRRVDTQYF.

The CDR3 protein is CASILTSAGNEQFF. DNA of the CDR3: TGTGCCAGCATCCTTACTAGCGCAGGCAATGAGCAGTTCTTC. This chain links TRBV11-2 with TRBJ2-1; TRBD2 matches at 7 bases. The V gene end was trimmed by 7 bases and the J gene end by 6 bases; junction bases not matched to a gene: 9. This CDR3 spans 14 amino acids. CDR1 is SGHAT, CDR2 FQNNGV, per germline.

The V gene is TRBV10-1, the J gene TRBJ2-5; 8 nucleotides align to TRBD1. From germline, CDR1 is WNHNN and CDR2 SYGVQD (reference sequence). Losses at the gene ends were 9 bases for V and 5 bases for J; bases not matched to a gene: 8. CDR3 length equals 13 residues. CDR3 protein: CASPKDRDETQYF. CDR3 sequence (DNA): TGCGCCAGTCCTAAGGACAGGGATGAGACCCAGTACTTC.

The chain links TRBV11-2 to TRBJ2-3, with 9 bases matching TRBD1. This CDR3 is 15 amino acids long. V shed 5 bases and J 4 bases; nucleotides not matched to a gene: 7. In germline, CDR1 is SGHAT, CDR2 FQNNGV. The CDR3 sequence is CASSPGTGWADTQYF. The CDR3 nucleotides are TGTGCCAGCAGCCCCGGGACAGGGTGGGCAGATACGCAGTATTTT.

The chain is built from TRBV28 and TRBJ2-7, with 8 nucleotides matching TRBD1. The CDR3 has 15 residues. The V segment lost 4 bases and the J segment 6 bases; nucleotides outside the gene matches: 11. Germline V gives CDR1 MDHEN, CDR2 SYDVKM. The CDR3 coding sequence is TGTGCCAGCAGTTACGGGACAGGTCTCTACCCCGAGCAGTACTTC. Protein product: CASSYGTGLYPEQYF.